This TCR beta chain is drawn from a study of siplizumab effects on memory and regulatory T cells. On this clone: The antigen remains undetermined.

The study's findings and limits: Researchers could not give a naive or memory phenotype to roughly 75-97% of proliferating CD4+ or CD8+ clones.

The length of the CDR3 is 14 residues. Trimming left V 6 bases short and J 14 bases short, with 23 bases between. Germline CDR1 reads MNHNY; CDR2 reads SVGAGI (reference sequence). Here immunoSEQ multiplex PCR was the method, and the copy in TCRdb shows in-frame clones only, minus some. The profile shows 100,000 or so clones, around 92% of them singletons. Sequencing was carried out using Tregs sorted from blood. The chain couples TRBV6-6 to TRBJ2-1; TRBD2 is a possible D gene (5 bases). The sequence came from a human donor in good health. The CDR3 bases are TGTGCCAGCAGATTACAGTTAGGGAGTCTGCCGGAGTTCTTC. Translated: CASRLQLGSLPEFF.